Listed here are 27 T cell receptor beta chains from one sample, sequenced in a study of shared clonotypes between healthy human individuals. Naivety among CD8 cells was defined by CD45RO negativity and positive CCR7 selection, thereby excluding terminally differentiated effector memory CD45RA+ cells. Profiling relied on immunoSEQ multiplex PCR, and the TCRdb table lists in-frame clones only, not all of them. The table lists about 2 million clones, roughly 95% of them singletons. The sequenced sample consisted of naive CD8+ T cells sorted from blood. The receptors originated from a man aged 18-30 years in good health.

This chain connects TRBV4-3 to TRBJ2-2; either TRBD1 or TRBD2 may fit D (5 bases each). The CDR3 has 18 amino acids. Germline V lookup: CDR1 LGHNA, CDR2 YSLEER. V gave up 0 bases and J gave up 0 bases, with 14 bases separating them. The CDR3 protein is CASSQDYVRGSNTGELFF. As DNA, the CDR3 is TGCGCCAGCAGCCAAGATTATGTGAGGGGCTCGAACACCGGGGAGCTGTTTTTT.

This chain links TRBV7-9 with TRBJ2-7; 7 bases map to TRBD2. The CDR3 loop spans 14 amino acids. V trimming: 5 bases; J trimming: 1 base; junction bases outside the gene matches: 5. Germline V CDR1 and CDR2: SEHNR, FQNEAQ (reference sequence). CDR3 region: CASSLREGSYEQYF. DNA of the CDR3: TGTGCCAGCAGCCTAAGGGAGGGGTCCTACGAGCAGTACTTC.

The CDR3 bases are TGTGCCAGCAGTCCCCATCATAGCGCAGGGGCTTACGAGCAGTACTTC. Translated: CASSPHHSAGAYEQYF. The J gene is TRBJ2-7, the V gene TRBV28, with D tentatively TRBD1 (6 bases). The CDR3 covers 16 residues. CDR1 and CDR2 from the germline V gene are MDHEN and SYDVKM. V lost 5 bases and J lost 4, with 21 bases in between.

The chain's CDR3 is CASSSRGVGSYNSPLHF. The CDR3 DNA follows: TGTGCCAGCAGCTCCCGCGGGGTTGGCTCCTATAATTCACCCCTCCACTTT. The V call is TRBV5-5, the J call TRBJ1-6; no firm D call. The CDR3 spans 17 residues. Germline V gene lookup returns CDR1 SGHKS and CDR2 YYEKEE (reference sequence). Trimming left V 3 bases short and J 0 bases short, with 13 bases between.

Points on this clone: The same CDR3 also results from other DNA sequences found in this sample. V gene TRBV6-5 combines with J gene TRBJ2-5; TRBD2 matches at 12 bases. Germline CDR1 MNHEY, CDR2 SVGAGI. CDR3 size: 15 residues. V dropped 5 bases and J dropped 4; count of bases not matched to a gene: 5. CDR3 in DNA: TGTGCCAGCAGTCTAGCGGGGGGGCCTGGAGAGACCCAGTACTTC. Its translation is CASSLAGGPGETQYF.

The J gene is TRBJ1-3, the V gene TRBV6-1; a weak D match, TRBD1 (6 bases). The germline CDR1 and CDR2 sequences are MNHNS and SASEGT. The V gene lost 2 bases and the J gene lost 7 bases, with 15 bases spanning the gap. The CDR3 has 15 residues. The CDR3 nucleotides read TGTGCCAGCAGTGAATTTCAGGGGCCGGTGAACACCATATATTTT. Translating gives CASSEFQGPVNTIYF.

Turning to this clone: In the same sample, other DNA sequences code for this CDR3. J is TRBJ2-7 and V is TRBV14; D is possibly TRBD2 (6 bases). The CDR3 totals 13 residues. Germline-derived CDR1 and CDR2 are SGHDN and FVKESK. Trimming took off 4 bases at V and 3 bases at J, with 10 bases between the two ends. CDR3 protein: CASSPGLGYEQYF. CDR3 in DNA: TGTGCCAGCAGCCCGGGACTTGGCTACGAGCAGTACTTC.

This chain joins TRBV25-1 and TRBJ1-2, with a tentative D call TRBD1 (5 bases). With 1 base removed from V and 6 bases from J, the gap between germline ends came to 9 bases. The CDR3 covers 13 residues. Germline V gene lookup returns CDR1 MGHDK and CDR2 SYGVNS. CDR3 bases: TGTGCCAGCAGTGAATCAGGGCGGGATGGCTACACCTTC. The encoded protein is CASSESGRDGYTF.

This chain joins TRBV4-2 and TRBJ2-5, with a weak D call TRBD1 (6 bases). CDR3 length equals 15 residues. Germline V gene lookup returns CDR1 LGHNA and CDR2 YNFKEQ. The V and J ends lost 0 bases and 2 bases respectively, with 10 bases between them. The CDR3 sequence is CASSQDRDMQETQYF. The CDR3, as DNA: TGTGCCAGCAGCCAAGATCGGGACATGCAAGAGACCCAGTACTTC.

As regards this clone: The same CDR3 is also encoded by other DNA sequences in this sample. The chain carries TRBV5-4 and TRBJ2-5; D gene unclear. Per germline, CDR1 SGHNT and CDR2 YYREEE (reference sequence). The V end lost 2 bases, the J end lost 2 bases, and 7 bases lay between the germline ends. The length of the CDR3 is 13 residues. The CDR3 region is CASSFRGQETQYF. The CDR3, as DNA: TGTGCCAGCAGCTTCCGTGGGCAAGAGACCCAGTACTTC.

This chain uses TRBV7-9 with TRBJ2-2; the match to TRBD1 covers 9 bases. CDR1 and CDR2 (germline): SEHNR, FQNEAQ (reference sequence). The ends lost 5 bases at V and 7 bases at J; junction bases unmatched: 8. This CDR3 contains 15 residues. The CDR3 region is CASSPNRGHGGELFF. The CDR3 coding sequence is TGTGCCAGCAGCCCAAACAGGGGGCATGGCGGGGAGCTGTTTTTT.

The chain carries TRBV27 and TRBJ2-7; 11 bases are shared with TRBD2. V dropped 0 bases and J dropped 4; count of bases not matched to a gene: 2. The CDR3 length is 15 residues. Germline V gene sequence: CDR1 MNHEY, CDR2 SMNVEV (reference sequence). The CDR3 sequence: CASSLSGTSGYEQYF. The CDR3 DNA reads TGTGCCAGCAGTTTATCTGGGACTAGCGGATACGAGCAGTACTTC.

The chain links TRBV6-1 to TRBJ2-1; 7 bases line up with TRBD1. CDR3 size: 14 residues. J lost 3 bases, V lost 4 bases, and 3 bases had no gene match. Germline-derived CDR1 and CDR2 are MNHNS and SASEGT. CDR3 residues: CASSGRDSYNEQFF. CDR3 nucleotide sequence: TGTGCCAGCAGTGGCCGGGACAGCTACAATGAGCAGTTCTTC.

The chain has TRBV6-5 and TRBJ2-5, with TRBD2 identical over 7 bases. Trimming at V came to 0 bases and at J to 5 bases, leaving 9 bases not matched to a gene. Germline V CDR1 and CDR2: MNHEY, SVGAGI. There are 16 residues in the CDR3. This CDR3 is CASSYSRASGRETQYF. As DNA, the CDR3 is TGTGCCAGCAGTTACTCCCGGGCTAGCGGTCGGGAGACCCAGTACTTC.

V and J are TRBV27 and TRBJ1-1; the D is unclear. The CDR3 consists of 11 residues. Germline CDR1 and CDR2: MNHEY and SMNVEV (reference sequence). V lost 6 bases to trimming and J lost 6 bases, with 8 bases between them. The CDR3 coding sequence is TGTGCCAGCAGATCACCCTCTGAAGCTTTCTTT. This encodes CASRSPSEAFF.

The chain has TRBV5-4 and TRBJ1-2, with a weak D call TRBD1 (6 bases). CDR1 SGHNT and CDR2 YYREEE come from the germline V gene (reference sequence). The germline V and J ends were trimmed by 2 bases and 12 bases, with 17 bases remaining between them. There are 13 residues in the CDR3. CDR3 amino acids: CASSFGGGRPHTF. The CDR3 coding sequence is TGTGCCAGCAGCTTTGGCGGGGGGCGGCCTCACACCTTC.

This chain connects TRBV9 to TRBJ1-6; D remains unclear. Germline CDR1 is SGDLS and CDR2 is YYNGEE. This CDR3 is 15 amino acids long. V lost 1 base and J lost 0, with 5 bases in between. The CDR3 sequence is CASSVHSSYNSPLHF. CDR3 nucleotides: TGTGCCAGCAGCGTACACAGCTCCTATAATTCACCCCTCCACTTT.

This rearrangement joins TRBV30 to TRBJ2-5; D call uncertain. V was cut by 0 bases and J by 1 base, with 9 bases left in between. Per germline, CDR1 GTSNPN and CDR2 SVGIG (reference sequence). The CDR3 is 14 amino acids. DNA for the CDR3: TGTGCCTGGAGTGTATCTGGGGTCCAAGAGACCCAGTACTTC. Residues: CAWSVSGVQETQYF.

V usage is TRBV7-6 and J usage is TRBJ2-2; 9 bases agree with TRBD1. CDR3 length: 15 residues. Germline CDR1 is SGHVS and CDR2 is FNYEAQ. V trimming: 5 bases; J trimming: 3 bases; junction bases outside the gene matches: 4. This CDR3 reads CASSPRDRDTGELFF. The CDR3 nucleotides are TGTGCCAGCAGCCCCCGGGACAGGGACACCGGGGAGCTGTTTTTT.

The chain uses TRBV5-8 and TRBJ1-5; D gene ambiguous. Trimming cost V 0 bases and J 4 bases, with 11 bases left between them. Germline V gene data show CDR1 as SGHTS and CDR2 as YDEGEE. This CDR3 spans 15 amino acids. The CDR3 is CASSLGLLGNQPQHF. CDR3 in DNA: TGTGCCAGCAGCTTGGGTTTGCTGGGGAATCAGCCCCAGCATTTT.

The chain carries TRBV9 and TRBJ1-1; the match to TRBD1 covers 8 bases. The V and J ends lost 4 bases and 1 base, in that order; junction bases with no gene match: 3. In germline, CDR1 is SGDLS, CDR2 YYNGEE. The CDR3 has 14 amino acids. The chain's CDR3 is CASSTDRANTEAFF. CDR3 bases: TGTGCCAGCAGCACGGACAGGGCGAACACTGAAGCTTTCTTT.

A word on this clone: Other nucleotide sequences from this sample produce the same CDR3. The chain joins TRBV28 to TRBJ2-7; D might be TRBD1 or TRBD2, each matching 5 bases. Trimming shortened V by 6 bases and J by 3 bases, and 12 bases separated the two germline ends. Germline loops: CDR1 MDHEN, CDR2 SYDVKM. This CDR3 comprises 13 residues. The CDR3 is CASRSRGVYEQYF. In nucleotides, the CDR3 is TGTGCCAGCAGGAGCCGAGGGGTCTACGAGCAGTACTTC.

The rearrangement uses TRBV9 and TRBJ1-1; a possible D gene is TRBD1 (6 bases). V was shortened by 4 bases and J by 5 bases, with 15 bases between the two germline ends. Germline loops: CDR1 SGDLS, CDR2 YYNGEE. The CDR3 consists of 14 residues. CDR3 residues: CASSSQGSKTEAFF. The CDR3 DNA reads as TGTGCCAGCAGCTCACAGGGTAGTAAAACTGAAGCTTTCTTT.

This chain connects TRBV7-9 to TRBJ2-1, with a weak D call TRBD2 (6 bases). This CDR3 has 19 amino acids. Germline V lookup: CDR1 SEHNR, CDR2 FQNEAQ (reference sequence). V was shortened by 1 base and J by 0 bases, with 19 bases between the two germline ends. The CDR3 nucleotides read TGTGCCAGCAGCTTAGAGGCATTTTCGACTAGACCCTCCTACAATGAGCAGTTCTTC. Amino acid sequence: CASSLEAFSTRPSYNEQFF.

Regarding this clone: This sample also contains other DNA sequences that code for the same CDR3. The chain combines TRBV6-5 with TRBJ1-2; D not resolved. The germline V gene encodes CDR1 MNHEY and CDR2 SVGAGI. This CDR3 is 14 amino acids long. The ends were cut back, 0 bases at V and 3 bases at J, with 8 bases in the middle. The DNA of the CDR3 is TGTGCCAGCAGTTACTCAGAGGGATACTATGGCTACACCTTC. Protein: CASSYSEGYYGYTF.

The V call is TRBV6-5, the J call TRBJ1-2; D is possibly TRBD1 (5 bases). V was clipped by 8 bases and J by 0 bases, with 7 bases between them. Germline values: CDR1 MNHEY, CDR2 SVGAGI. This CDR3 region has 12 residues. This chain's CDR3 is CASGDSNYGYTF. DNA for the CDR3: TGTGCCAGCGGGGACTCTAACTATGGCTACACCTTC.

Comment on this clone: Other DNA sequences of this sample code for an identical CDR3. The chain is built from TRBV6-5 and TRBJ2-2; a possible D gene is TRBD2 (6 bases). Trimming stripped 0 bases from V and 1 base from J, with 9 bases between. The CDR3 totals 16 residues. CDR1 MNHEY and CDR2 SVGAGI come from the germline V gene. The CDR3 region is CASSYSWGENTGELFF. The CDR3 DNA is TGTGCCAGCAGTTACTCTTGGGGGGAGAACACCGGGGAGCTGTTTTTT.